These T cell receptor beta chains were read from a single sample in a study of cytomegalovirus exposure and HLA in healthy donors. Profiling relied on immunoSEQ multiplex PCR, and the TCRdb table lists in-frame clones only, not all of them. The sample lists 130,000 or so clones; about 80% were seen once. Sample: PBMCs. These receptors came from a woman in her thirties or forties in good health and CMV-seronegative. CDR3s include the opening cysteine and the closing phenylalanine or tryptophan.

v_gene	CDR3aa
TRBV4-1	CASSHPARTGMNSPLHF
TRBV5-1	CASSTQGTGTQYF
TRBV5-1	CASSLRPIPPTNEKLFF
TRBV5-1	CAGSFAGPMSYSNNEQFF
TRBV7-2	CASSLDRTNYGYTF
TRBV2	CAPSGEMGTEAFF
TRBV19	CASSTRTGSSYEQYF
TRBV27	CAIGTGGAYEQYF
TRBV19	CASMPGQGLQETQYF
TRBV30	CAWSVRTTWRGANVLTF
TRBV19	CASSIELYSNQPQHF
TRBV5-1	CASSLSRTGIADEQYF
TRBV7-3	CASSPGTSGRAPDTGELFF
TRBV6-5	CASSYSSLAGLYEQYF
TRBV4-1	CASSQGQGTGANVLTF
TRBV19	CASSIDRTGQFF
TRBV19	CASSARDRATYEQYF
TRBV9	CASRPLADNEQFF
TRBV5-5	CASSAGTETTNEKLFF
TRBV4-1	CASSQVLANAYNEQFF
TRBV5-6	CASSLRTSGGGETQYF
TRBV28	CASSLYREGNEQYF
TRBV7-9	CASSSTGANQPQHF
TRBV7-9	CASSPDTYEQYF
TRBV5-1	CASLDSGKVGEQYF
TRBV5-4	CASTWGAGEGELFF
TRBV4-3	CATSGGGGNTEAFF
TRBV28	CASSQFPDTQYF
TRBV28	CASSHLPLKRELTDTQYF
TRBV5-1	CASSLSTGNYGYTF
TRBV7-2	CASSLQAASTDTQYF
TRBV13	CASTPSRANGYTF
TRBV7-2	CASSSKGLAGEGEQFF
TRBV5-5	CASSFQSGTYEQYF
TRBV11-2	CASSLGQRQETQYF
TRBV30	CAGRSGPYLYEQYF
TRBV28	CASISFRGRPGELFF
TRBV29-1	CSGGRTANTEAFF
TRBV5-8	CASRADYNEQFF
TRBV28	CASSSPVGGRAEAFF
TRBV21-1	CASSNEREGPYNEQFF
TRBV7-2	CASSSGMIGQQAFF
TRBV5-6	CATLNAAGGIDGELFF
TRBV12-2	CASRFLTRLDNEQFF
TRBV28	CTTGGPNLDEQYF
TRBV6-5	CASSQGQIHYEQYF
TRBV10-3	CAISEEGVTEAFF
TRBV4-3	CASSQGGGSGRALYGYTF
TRBV7-9	CASSFTSGGWNEQFF
TRBV10-3	CAISGDISGANVLTF
TRBV19	CASSIRRTGFEETQYF
TRBV28	CASSRTAYDEQYF
TRBV5-6	CASSLKRSRGLEETQYF
TRBV28	CASTELAGVTDTQYF
TRBV19	CASSVLAGGDLHEQFF